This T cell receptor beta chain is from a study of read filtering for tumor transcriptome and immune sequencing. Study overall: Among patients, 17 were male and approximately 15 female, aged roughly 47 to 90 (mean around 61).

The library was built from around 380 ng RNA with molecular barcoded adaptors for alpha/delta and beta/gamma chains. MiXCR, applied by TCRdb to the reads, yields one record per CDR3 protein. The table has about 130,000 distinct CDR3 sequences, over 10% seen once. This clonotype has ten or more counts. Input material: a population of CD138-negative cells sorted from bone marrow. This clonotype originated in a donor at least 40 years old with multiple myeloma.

The CDR3 DNA reads as TGTGCCAGCAGCGGGCGAGCGGGGGGGCCTTTGTCAGATACGCAGTATTTT. Amino acid sequence: CASSGRAGGPLSDTQYF. The J gene is TRBJ2-3, the V gene TRBV7-2; 10 bases match TRBD2. This CDR3 spans 17 amino acids. Germline V gene sequence: CDR1 SGHTA, CDR2 FQGNSA. Unmatched junction bases numbered 12, after V lost 5 bases and J lost 4 bases.